Included here is one T cell receptor (beta chain) sequence, with context. Antigen: not known. This entry comes from a study of T-cell memory formation after mild COVID-19. Study results and caveats: A subset of responding clones appeared in pre-infection memory, suggesting cross-reactive memory joined.

MiXCR was run by TCRdb on the 5' RACE reads, yielding one entry per CDR3 protein. This table has fewer than 550,000 distinct CDR3 sequences, 15% to 25% appearing once. This CDR3 spans 17 amino acids. J gave up 0 bases and V 5 bases, and 6 bases lay outside the gene matches. Germline V gene lookup returns CDR1 MNHNY and CDR2 SVGAGI (reference sequence). The chain uses TRBV6-6 and TRBJ2-2; 10 nucleotides line up with TRBD1. This receptor was obtained from an adult woman who had mild COVID-19 (a few samples of this study predate the infection). Cell type and time point are not known. The specimen sequenced was PBMCs or a T cell subset sorted from them (not recorded which). CDR3 DNA: TGTGCCAGCAGTCAGGGGACAGGGGTTTCGAACACCGGGGAGCTGTTTTTT. As protein: CASSQGTGVSNTGELFF.